Sequencing of this T cell receptor (beta chain) was carried out in a study of cytomegalovirus exposure and HLA in healthy donors (dated by TCRdb to the late 2010s). General notes on the study: According to an earlier analysis of a few hundred of the donors, about 180 million T cells yielded 117 million unique TCR beta sequences and about 300 Gb of sequence data. An early release that covered roughly 600 HLA-typed donors contained approximately 300 gigabases of sequencing data and 85 million to 100 million unique TCR sequences. Among the roughly 390 genotyped donors, around 81% belonged to the genetic ancestry cluster associated with self-reported Caucasian donors. The aim of the study was to test whether cataloging public T cell receptors could identify signatures of past pathogen exposure. The study profiled the T cell repertoires of around 700 subjects by immunosequencing and related them to cytomegalovirus serostatus. Along with the roughly 610-subject first cohort, a separate validation cohort of around 120 different subjects was used. The study combined high-throughput TCR immunosequencing, statistical association of individual TCRs with disease status, and machine learning to predict cytomegalovirus infection status. To study patterns of TCR occurrence, a later analysis re-analyzed previously published TCR beta repertoires from 666 donors and added high-resolution HLA genotyping. Rather than using new phenotypic data, the later analysis identified candidate immune exposures from TCR beta sequences and from how often those sequences occurred across donors. To decide whether each TCR beta V gene segment behaved as functional or pseudogenic, an earlier analysis of approximately 600 of the donors relied on high-throughput TCR beta sequencing. Alongside the repertoire data, information on donor age, sex, ethnicity and CMV serostatus was compiled. A later genetic analysis used genome-wide SNP genotypes for about three fifths of the 666 donors, treating that subset as a discovery cohort. All discovery cohort repertoires had been generated on a single sequencing platform. Class I and class II HLA loci were covered by the typing at four-digit resolution. The number of donors typed differed by locus, with 629-630 for A, B, C, DRB1 and DQB1, around 500 for DQA1, 600 to 610 for DPA1, and 450 to 480 for DPB1. Because of strong linkage in the cohort, roughly five DR-DQ haplotypes were treated as single units for association and clustering. On average, about 200,000 unique TCR beta nucleotide sequences were sequenced per donor among about 400 genotyped donors of the cohort, with around 19% of those sequences being non-productive.

The full study reports these points: In vitro tests confirmed that three of the cytomegalovirus-associated TCR beta chains recognize cytomegalovirus antigens. Linkage disequilibrium might explain the correlated functional status among segregating V segments, but an unknown experimental factor could not be excluded. A further reported finding was that TCR beta sequences accurately predicted the HLA-A and HLA-B alleles for most subjects in the first cohort. Most CMV-associated TCR beta chains appeared to be HLA-restricted in a later analysis, and the HLA associations seemed to be driven largely by CMV exposure. The 87-base-pair reads could not distinguish some IMGT-functional V segments, including TRBV6-2 and TRBV6-3, so those segments were excluded. In this cohort, only TCR beta chains were sequenced, and detectable features were limited by the absence of alpha or paired-chain data. In a later analysis, several top co-occurrence clusters were reported to appear linked to parvovirus B19, influenza, CMV and Epstein-Barr virus. Specific HLA alleles were associated with 15,000 to 20,000 TCR beta sequences at a false discovery rate of 0.05 in a later analysis. Sequencing depth was assumed to be roughly uniform across donors in the presence/absence analyses, though that assumption may not hold. Strong co-occurrence of HLA alleles, especially DR and DQ, made assigning TCR associations to individual alleles difficult. In an earlier analysis of about 550 of the donors, most TCR beta V segments were observed in productive rearrangements about 90% or about 30% of the time, broadly matching IMGT annotations. In a later genetic analysis, fewer N-insertions in productive TCRs were reported among donors in an Asian-associated ancestry cluster than the roughly 640-donor mean. CMV serostatus was the only immune exposure information available for the cohort. While some public TCRs were present in many individuals, most TCR sequences turned up only very rarely across donors. It was suggested by the authors that the approach could potentially be generalized to other disease states and immunological phenotypes. Because HLA typing was missing for some donors at each locus, association tests included only the typed subset. A total of roughly 160 TCR beta chains were listed by the study as associated with cytomegalovirus. A later analysis found that HLA-associated TCR beta chains were more clonally expanded and had lower generation probabilities than equally common non-associated chains. In a later genetic analysis, a missense DCLRE1C variant was associated with V-gene and J-gene trimming of TCR beta chains, and the association was replicated in an independent cohort. Seventeen rarely observed V segments, including chromosome 9 orphons, were excluded from the earlier analysis of a few hundred of the donors because counts were too low. A group of highly shared sequence variants was considered likely to be a technical artifact of the sequencing pipeline. Cytomegalovirus status was reported to be diagnosed by the classifier with high specificity and sensitivity in both the original and validation cohorts. In a later analysis, TCR association rates were found to vary across HLA loci, with the most associated TCRs seen for DRB1 alleles and the fewest for HLA-C alleles.

The CDR3, cysteine through phenylalanine, is 13 amino acids long. Only the CDR3 region is kept as DNA, spanning 39 bases read in frame from base 1. Reading the germline V gene gives CDR1 SNHLY and CDR2 FYNNEI. The germline ends are 11 bases apart after V is trimmed by 5 bases and J by 4 bases. Library preparation used the immunoSEQ multiplex PCR assay. The multiplex PCR relied on a mix of 60 forward primers for TCR Vbeta segments and 13 reverse primers for TCR Jbeta segments. The CDR3 region of rearranged TCR beta genes was amplified from genomic DNA by a multiplex PCR assay. Amplified TCR beta libraries were sequenced as 87-base-pair reads on the Illumina HiSeq System. The study's processing was this. In a later analysis, 70 million to 95 million unique TCR beta chains were counted across the approximately 670 repertoires, and about 10 million of these chains were shared by at least two donors. A nearest-neighbor algorithm error-corrected the raw reads and collapsed the reads into unique sequences, merging closely related sequences to remove PCR and sequencing errors. V, D and J gene segments were assigned by aligning CDR3 sequences to IMGT reference sequences. For a sequence to be retained, at least a six-nucleotide match to both a V gene segment and a J gene segment was required. A rearrangement counted as productive if the CDR3 had no stop codons and remained in frame with V and J, and every other rearrangement counted as non-productive. CDR3 was defined by IMGT convention, running from the second conserved V-encoded cysteine to the conserved J-encoded phenylalanine. In an earlier analysis of 500 to 650 of the donors, sequences lacking an unambiguous match to a single V gene segment were excluded. An earlier analysis of 500 to 700 of the donors classified V segments as functional when productive rearrangements were above 56.7% and as segregating when the standard deviation between donors was above 5%. A statistical classification framework was built for diagnosing cytomegalovirus status from the catalog of TCR beta chain sequences. A later analysis assigned V and J genes by comparing TCR nucleotide sequences with IMGT/GENE-DB human TR gene sequences. In a later analysis, CDR3 sequences and most-parsimonious VDJ recombination scenarios were assigned using the TCRdist pipeline. A later analysis defined each TCR beta chain by its CDR3 amino acid sequence plus V-gene family, and excluded reads lacking a unique V-gene family. As a way to deal with suspected cross-contamination and a sequencing artifact, a later analysis dropped 500 to 700 nucleotide sequences that were highly shared and had low generation probability. In a later analysis, a clonal expansion index for each public chain was calculated from normalized within-repertoire ranks of inferred template counts. Generation probabilities in a later analysis came from a VDJ recombination model fitted to out-of-frame rearrangements, and those results were checked against IGoR. In a later analysis, hypergeometric tests were used to score TCR-TCR, TCR-HLA and TCR-CMV co-occurrence, with a repertoire-size bias correction applied to TCR pairs. A later analysis estimated false discovery rates by permuting HLA or CMV assignments 20 times. In a later analysis, co-occurring TCRs were grouped with DBSCAN, and TCRdist sequence similarity was added when clustering was performed within HLA-allele-positive subsets. Repertoires with fewer than 30,000 or more than 120,000 public chains, plus five repertoires with anomalous nucleotide sharing, were excluded from co-occurrence clustering. TCRdb retrieved this table from immuneACCESS and kept in-frame rearrangements only. Not all clones are present; in checked studies, unresolved V genes account for under half, and no reason is known for the remainder. Clonal size and the V and J genes are those of that table, whereas D and trimming came from the DNA. The table for this sample lists 98,000 or so clones; approximately 80% of them were counted only once. The ten largest clones take up approximately 15% of the sample.

The cohort comprised some 680 healthy bone marrow donors. At the time of sampling, all cohort members were nominally healthy, though unrecorded immune exposures were likely present. The donor was CMV seropositive and belonged to the group of 250 to 300 seropositive cohort members. Every donor gave a peripheral blood sample, and the peripheral blood mononuclear cells from that sample were used for TCR beta sequencing. The Qiagen DNeasy Blood Extraction Kit was used to extract genomic DNA from the blood cell samples. Note on this clone: Its binding antigen is unknown. Base qualities are missing; no much larger clone stands one base away.

The sample consisted of PBMCs. The chain links TRBV2 with TRBJ1-2, with a weak D call of TRBD1 (5 bases match). This receptor was obtained from a man aged 60 to 75 in good health and CMV-seropositive. The CDR3 amino acid sequence is: CASSPDTTYGYTF. The nucleotides are TGTGCCAGCAGTCCGGACACCACCTATGGCTACACCTTC.